This T cell receptor (beta chain) was recovered during a study of blood T cell repertoires in COVID-19. Across the whole study: Sites across the United States, Italy and Spain contributed samples from acute and convalescent COVID-19. PBMCs, B-cell-depleted T cells, or T cells were the source of the cDNA or gDNA that made up the material.

Germline CDR1 reads SGHNT; CDR2 reads YYREEE (reference sequence). V dropped 2 bases and J dropped 8 bases, with 19 bases sitting between them. The CDR3 has 15 amino acids. Original processing methods: Reference gene primer amplification yielded estimated nucleated cell counts. TCRdb's copy holds only in-frame clones and misses some; the assay was immunoSEQ multiplex PCR. D and trimming were read from the DNA, whereas the V and J calls and clone size are those reported in that table. The sample contains hundreds of thousands of clones, over 70% of which appear only once. This chain connects TRBV5-4 to TRBJ1-2; D might be TRBD1 (6 bases). The sequence derives from a human donor in a cohort sampled during active COVID-19. Sequencing used peripheral blood. CDR3 nucleotide sequence: TGTGCCAGCAGCTTTCTTTTGTCAGGGGAAAAGGGCTACACCTTC. Amino acids: CASSFLLSGEKGYTF.